The T cell receptor (beta chain) described here comes from a study of control samples from healthy donors and cancer patients. Per germline, CDR1 SGHRS and CDR2 YFSETQ. CDR3 length equals 13 residues. The junction had 1 base not matched to a gene; V was cut back by 2 bases and J by 3 bases. The assay was immunoSEQ multiplex PCR, and TCRdb's table has in-frame clones only and misses some. Here the sample spans about 180,000 clones, over 85% being singletons. The TCR sequence derives from a young man in good health. Sequencing input: blood. V usage is TRBV5-1 and J usage is TRBJ2-7; 8 bases map to TRBD1. Here the CDR3 DNA reads TGCGCCAGCAGCTTACAGGGGGACTACGAGCAGTACTTC. Amino acid sequence: CASSLQGDYEQYF.